This TCR beta chain was captured by sequencing in a study of cytomegalovirus exposure and HLA in healthy donors. It was with 60 Vbeta and 13 Jbeta primers that the PCR ran. The table came from immunoSEQ multiplex PCR; TCRdb's copy has only in-frame clones and leaves some out. The repertoire holds approximately 100,000 clones, with around 85% as singletons. Trimming pared 7 bases from V and 13 bases from J, leaving 18 bases between. Germline V gives CDR1 GTSNPN, CDR2 SVGIG (reference sequence). There are 11 residues in the CDR3. The receptor was derived from a man between 25 and 39 years old in good health and CMV-seronegative. The source material was PBMCs. V gene TRBV30 combines with J gene TRBJ2-3; D might be TRBD2 (5 bases). CDR3 nucleotides: TGTGCCTCTGGGAGACGGGGTGACGAGTATTTT. It encodes CASGRRGDEYF.